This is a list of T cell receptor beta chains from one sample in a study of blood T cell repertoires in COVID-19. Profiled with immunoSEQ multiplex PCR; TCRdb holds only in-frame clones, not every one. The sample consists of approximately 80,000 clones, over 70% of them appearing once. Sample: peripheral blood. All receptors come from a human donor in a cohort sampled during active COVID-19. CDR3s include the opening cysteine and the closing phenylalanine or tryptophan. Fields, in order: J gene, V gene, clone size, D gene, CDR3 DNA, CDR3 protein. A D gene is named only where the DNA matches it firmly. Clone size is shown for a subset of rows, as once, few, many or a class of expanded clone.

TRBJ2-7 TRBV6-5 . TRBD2 TGTGCCAGCAGGGATGGACTAGCGAGCTCCTACGAGCAGTACTTC CASRDGLASSYEQYF
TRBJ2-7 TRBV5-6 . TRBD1 TGTGCCAGCAGCACCAGGGGACAGGGGTACGAGCAGTACTTC CASSTRGQGYEQYF
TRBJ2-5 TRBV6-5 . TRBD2 TGTGCCAGCAGTTTTAGACTAGCGGGGATAGAGACCCAGTACTTC CASSFRLAGIETQYF
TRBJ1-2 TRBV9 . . TGTGCCAGCAGCGACAGCTTTAACTATGGCTACACCTTC CASSDSFNYGYTF
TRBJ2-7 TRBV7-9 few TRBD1 TGTGCCAGCAGCTCGTCGCCCTCCGGGACAGGGAACTACGAGCAGTACTTC CASSSSPSGTGNYEQYF
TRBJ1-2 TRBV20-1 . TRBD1 TGCAGTGAGGACAGGGGCTACACCTTC CSEDRGYTF
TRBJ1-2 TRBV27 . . TGTGCCAGCAGTTTAGGGCAGGGCCTCAACTATGGCTACACCTTC CASSLGQGLNYGYTF
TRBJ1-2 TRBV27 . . TGTGCCAGCAGTTCGGCGGTTAGGCCTTCGGGGGATGGCTACACCTTC CASSSAVRPSGDGYTF
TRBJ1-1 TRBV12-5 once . TGTGCTAGTGGTTTGGCGGGGGCGGGGGCGGTTGAAGCTTTCTTT CASGLAGAGAVEAFF
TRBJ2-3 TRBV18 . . TGTGCCAGCTCACCCCCCCTCTCTGCGGGTACGCAGTATTTT CASSPPLSAGTQYF
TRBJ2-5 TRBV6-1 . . TGTGCCAGCAGTGATATAGGGAGGCTGGAGACCCAGTACTTC CASSDIGRLETQYF
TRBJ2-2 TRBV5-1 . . TGCGCCAGCAGCCGGTCCACAGTTAACACCGGGGAGCTGTTTTTT CASSRSTVNTGELFF
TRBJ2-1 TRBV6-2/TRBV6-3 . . TGTGCCAGCAGTTGGGGGACTTCAACCTACAATGAGCAGTTCTTC CASSWGTSTYNEQFF
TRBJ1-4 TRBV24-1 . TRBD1 TGTGCCCCTCGACAGGGGGCTGAAAAACTGTTTTTT CAPRQGAEKLFF
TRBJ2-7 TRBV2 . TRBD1 TGTGCCAGCAGTCGGGACAGCTACGAGCAGTACTTC CASSRDSYEQYF
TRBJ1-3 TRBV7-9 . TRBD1 TGTGCCAGCAGCCCACCAGGGGGCAGGCCTGGAAACACCATATATTTT CASSPPGGRPGNTIYF
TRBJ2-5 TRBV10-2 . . TGCGCCAGCAGGACGGAGAAAGAGACCCAGTACTTC CASRTEKETQYF
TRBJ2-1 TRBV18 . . TGTGCCAGCTCACCTCCGGTCTCCTACAATGAGCAGTTCTTC CASSPPVSYNEQFF
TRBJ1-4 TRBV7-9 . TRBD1 TGTGCCAGCAGCTCCATTCCAGGGGGCTGGGTGGAAAAACTGTTTTTT CASSSIPGGWVEKLFF
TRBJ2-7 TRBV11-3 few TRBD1 TGTGCCAGCAATCTAGGGGGCACCTACGAGCAGTACTTC CASNLGGTYEQYF
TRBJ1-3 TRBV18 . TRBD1 TGTGCCAGCTCACCTACCGGGACAGGGGCTGGAAACACCATATATTTT CASSPTGTGAGNTIYF
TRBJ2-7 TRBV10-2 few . TGCGCCAGCAGGGGCGGGGCCGAGCAGTACTTC CASRGGAEQYF
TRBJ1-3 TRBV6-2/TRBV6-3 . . TGTGCCAGCACCCCTGGCGGGCCGCCGGCTGGAAACACCATATATTTT CASTPGGPPAGNTIYF
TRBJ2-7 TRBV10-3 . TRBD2 TGTGCCATCAGTGAGACTAGCGGGGGGCGGTACGAGCAGTACTTC CAISETSGGRYEQYF
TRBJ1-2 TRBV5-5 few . TGTGCCAGCAGCTTATATTGGCCAGGTCAAGGCTACACCTTC CASSLYWPGQGYTF
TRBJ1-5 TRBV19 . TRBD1 TGTGCCAGTTCCCGCGACAGGGGGAGCAATCAGCCCCAGCATTTT CASSRDRGSNQPQHF
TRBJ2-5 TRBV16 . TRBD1 TGTGCCAGCAGCCATCGGTCAGGGGGACAAGAGACCCAGTACTTC CASSHRSGGQETQYF
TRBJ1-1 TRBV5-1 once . TGCGCCAGCAGCTTCAGGGGTTTCAACACTGAAGCTTTCTTT CASSFRGFNTEAFF
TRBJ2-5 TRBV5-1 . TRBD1 TGCGCCAGCAGCTTAACCGGGACAGGGTTTCAAGAGACCCAGTACTTC CASSLTGTGFQETQYF
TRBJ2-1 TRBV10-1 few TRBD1 TGCGCCAGTAGAGGGGGCCAGCTTTACAATGAGCAGTTCTTC CASRGGQLYNEQFF
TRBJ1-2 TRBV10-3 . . TGTGCCATCAGTGAGTCGGGGGCCGGCTATGGCTACACCTTC CAISESGAGYGYTF
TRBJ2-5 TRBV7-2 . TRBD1 TGTGCCAGCAGCTCCGGACAGGGGGCATGGGAGACCCAGTACTTC CASSSGQGAWETQYF
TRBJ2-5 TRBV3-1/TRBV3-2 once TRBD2 TGTGCCAGCAGCCAAGGGAGCGGGGGGCGGAGAGAGACCCAGTACTTC CASSQGSGGRRETQYF
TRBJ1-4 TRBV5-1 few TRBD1 TGCGCCAGCAGCTTCTCCGGGACAGGAGGTGAAAAACTGTTTTTT CASSFSGTGGEKLFF
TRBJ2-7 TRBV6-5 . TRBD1 TGTGCCAGCAGGGCGAACACAGGGGTCGGGCAGTACTTC CASRANTGVGQYF
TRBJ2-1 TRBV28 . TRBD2 TGTGCCAGCAGAAATACGGGGGGGAGCAATGAGCAGTTCTTC CASRNTGGSNEQFF
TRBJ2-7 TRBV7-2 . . TGTGCCAGCAGCTTGGGGGCCCGCCAATACGAGCAGTACTTC CASSLGARQYEQYF
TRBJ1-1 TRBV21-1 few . TGTGCCAGCAGCAATAAAGAGAGTACTCCGACAGGAGACGCTGAAGCTTTCTTT CASSNKESTPTGDAEAFF
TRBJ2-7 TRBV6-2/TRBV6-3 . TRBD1 TGTGCCAGCAGTCGACCCGGGACAGGGCTAAACGAGCAGTACTTC CASSRPGTGLNEQYF
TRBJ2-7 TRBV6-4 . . TGTGCCAGCAGAGTGACGACAGGTCGGTCCTACGAGCAGTACTTC CASRVTTGRSYEQYF
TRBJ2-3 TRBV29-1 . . TGCAGCGTTGTTGGGGCCCCAGATACGCAGTATTTT CSVVGAPDTQYF
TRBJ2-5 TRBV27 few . TGTGCCAGCAGTTTAAATTTCCGGCAAGAGACCCAGTACTTC CASSLNFRQETQYF
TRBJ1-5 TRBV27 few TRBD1 TGTGCCAGCAGACAGGGGGCTAATCAGCCCCAGCATTTT CASRQGANQPQHF
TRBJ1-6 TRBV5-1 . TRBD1 TGCGCCAGCAGCTTCAGGGACAGGGAGAATTCACCCCTCCACTTT CASSFRDRENSPLHF
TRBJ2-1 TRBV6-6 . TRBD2 TGTGCCAGCAGTTACCCTACGGGGGGGTTTGAGCAGTTCTTC CASSYPTGGFEQFF
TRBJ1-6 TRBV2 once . TGTGCCAGCAGTGTTTGGGGGGGGTTGGGTTCACCCCTCCACTTT CASSVWGGLGSPLHF
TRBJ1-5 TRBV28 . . TGTGCCAGCAGGTCCGGACAGACTAATCAGCCCCAGCATTTT CASRSGQTNQPQHF
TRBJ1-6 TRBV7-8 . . TGTGCCAGCAGCTTGGACAGCTCCTATAATTCACCCCTCCACTTT CASSLDSSYNSPLHF
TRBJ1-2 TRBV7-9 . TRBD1 TGTGCCAGCAGCCCCAGGGGACAGGGGGCAAAGGGCTACACCTTC CASSPRGQGAKGYTF
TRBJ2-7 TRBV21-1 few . TGTGCCAGCAGCAAAGCGACGACAGGGCGGAACGAGCAGTACTTC CASSKATTGRNEQYF
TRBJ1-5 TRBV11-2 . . TGTGCCAGCAGCTTCCAGGAGGGACAGCCCCAGCATTTT CASSFQEGQPQHF
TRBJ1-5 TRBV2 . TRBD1 TGTGCCAGCAGCGGGGACAGGGCGTATCAGCCCCAGCATTTT CASSGDRAYQPQHF